The next 9 T cell receptor beta chains were all read from a single sample in a study of technical replicates of blood from four donors. This table comes from immunoSEQ multiplex PCR, and its TCRdb copy is limited to in-frame clones, with some not included. Of more than 80,000 clones listed, approximately 95% were seen once; the top ten hold approximately 0.35%. The sample comprised T cells isolated from PBMCs. These receptor sequences come from a human donor in good health.

This clone was found once. The V call is TRBV7-9, the J call TRBJ2-1; D gene unclear. Per germline, CDR1 SEHNR and CDR2 FQNEAQ (reference sequence). Trimming shortened V by 3 bases and J by 6 bases, and 3 bases separated the two germline ends. This CDR3 has 11 residues. Here the CDR3 reads CASSFGNEQFF. The CDR3 coding sequence is TGTGCCAGCAGCTTCGGCAATGAGCAGTTCTTC.

The chain combines TRBV13 with TRBJ2-3, with D perhaps TRBD1 (5 bases). This CDR3 spans 14 amino acids. Trimming pared 3 bases from V and 1 base from J, leaving 8 bases between. Germline V CDR1 and CDR2: PRHDT, FYEKMQ (reference sequence). As DNA, the CDR3 is TGTGCCAGCAGCTTGATCAGGGGCACAGATACGCAGTATTTT. This gives the protein CASSLIRGTDTQYF.

J is TRBJ2-1 and V is TRBV25-1; D is perhaps TRBD1 (6 bases). V was shortened by 5 bases and J by 5 bases, with 10 bases between the two germline ends. There are 13 residues in the CDR3. Germline V CDR1 and CDR2: MGHDK, SYGVNS. The CDR3 spells CASSPQGNNEQFF. DNA for the CDR3: TGTGCCAGCAGTCCTCAGGGGAACAATGAGCAGTTCTTC.

Comment on this clone: The same CDR3 is also encoded by other DNA sequences in this sample. The chain uses TRBV9 and TRBJ1-5; D is unclear. CDR1 and CDR2 (germline): SGDLS, YYNGEE. With 0 bases removed from V and 1 base from J, the gap between germline ends came to 5 bases. CDR3 length equals 14 residues. CDR3 loop: CASSVGGSNQPQHF. In nucleotides, the CDR3 is TGTGCCAGCAGCGTAGGCGGGAGCAATCAGCCCCAGCATTTT. Combining the CDR3 with reference TRBV9 and TRBJ1-5 gives the whole variable domain DSGVTQTPKHLITATGQRVTLRCSPRSGDLSVYWYQQSLDQGLQFLIQYYNGEERAKGNILERFSAQQFPDLHSELNLSSLELGDSALYFCASSVGGSNQPQHFGDGTRLSIL.

The V call is TRBV27, the J call TRBJ2-3; weak D call: TRBD2 (6 bases). V was shortened by 5 bases and J by 0 bases, with 9 bases between the two germline ends. CDR1 is MNHEY and CDR2 is SMNVEV in the germline V gene (reference sequence). CDR3 length: 14 residues. For the CDR3, the DNA is TGTGCCAGCAGTCGGGGACTGAGCACAGATACGCAGTATTTT. Amino acid sequence: CASSRGLSTDTQYF.

This clone was found a few times. The chain carries TRBV7-9 and TRBJ1-1; D unclear. The CDR3 consists of 13 residues. Germline V CDR1 and CDR2: SEHNR, FQNEAQ (reference sequence). Trimming took off 5 bases at V and 2 bases at J, with 9 bases between the two ends. DNA for the CDR3: TGTGCCAGCAGCGACGGGTTAAACACTGAAGCTTTCTTT. This gives the protein CASSDGLNTEAFF.

The chain joins TRBV29-1 to TRBJ2-3, with 7 nucleotides matching TRBD2. The ends lost 3 bases at V and 6 bases at J; junction bases unmatched: 12. The CDR3 loop spans 15 amino acids. Germline CDR1 SQVTM, CDR2 ANQGSEA. Here the CDR3 reads CSVDYRTRVADTQYF. The CDR3 nucleotides are TGCAGCGTTGATTACCGGACTAGAGTGGCTGATACGCAGTATTTT.

The J gene is TRBJ1-2, the V gene TRBV7-8; 9 nucleotides align to TRBD1. V lost 4 bases to trimming and J lost 4 bases; unmatched junction nucleotides: 7. Germline V gene sequence: CDR1 SGHVS, CDR2 FQNEAQ. The CDR3 runs to 15 residues. This CDR3 is CASSWGQGRSYGYTF. In nucleotides, the CDR3 is TGTGCCAGCAGCTGGGGACAGGGAAGGAGCTATGGCTACACCTTC.

This chain joins TRBV19 and TRBJ2-1; 8 nucleotides align to TRBD2. In germline, CDR1 is LNHDA, CDR2 SQIVND (reference sequence). CDR3 length equals 15 residues. V lost 2 bases and J lost 8; bases outside the gene matches: 8. CDR3 region: CASSIWSSGNDEQFF. DNA of the CDR3: TGTGCCAGTAGTATATGGAGTAGCGGGAACGATGAGCAGTTCTTC.